The 12 T cell receptor beta chains below all came from one sample that was sequenced in a study of blood T cells in healthy people across ages. The use of a sample-barcoded 5' primer and a J-beta primer mix characterized a second PCR of about 7 to 12 cycles. MiXCR, applied by TCRdb to the 5' RACE reads, yields one record per CDR3 protein. The sample consists of about 1.7 million distinct CDR3 sequences, 25% to 30% of them appearing once. Sequenced sample: blood. The source of these receptors is a woman under 40 in good health.

This chain joins TRBV11-2 and TRBJ2-7, with TRBD1 matching 8 bases. V shed 3 bases, J shed 4 bases, and the junction held 14 bases outside the gene matches. This CDR3 contains 17 residues. Looked up from germline, CDR1 is SGHAT and CDR2 is FQNNGV. As DNA, the CDR3 is TGTGCCAGCAGCTTGGGCAGGGGGCGGCGACTTCCGTACGAGCAGTACTTC. Protein: CASSLGRGRRLPYEQYF.

As for this clonotype: The junction and the germline gene differ at one end; a read error may be behind it. J is TRBJ1-1 and V is TRBV9, with D unresolved. The germline CDR1 and CDR2 sequences are SGDLS and YYNGEE. This CDR3 contains 14 residues. CDR3 in amino acids: CASSATTVYTEAFF. CDR3 DNA: TGCGCCAGCAGCGCTACGACGGTATACACTGAAGCTTTCTTT.

The rearrangement uses TRBV12-3 or TRBV12-4 and TRBJ2-3; D is uncertain. The CDR3 consists of 18 residues. Trimming pared 3 bases from V and 0 bases from J, leaving 19 bases between. The CDR3 spells CASSFIKIGTASTDTQYF. The CDR3 coding sequence is TGTGCCAGCAGTTTTATAAAGATTGGCACGGCTAGCACAGATACGCAGTATTTT.

The J gene is TRBJ2-1, the V gene TRBV21-1; the D call of TRBD2 is as the table states it, not checked on the DNA. TRBV21-1 is labeled a pseudogene. The CDR3 is 18 residues long. The CDR3 is CASSKAPAVPELGNEQFF. The CDR3 DNA is TGTGCCAGCAGCAAAGCTCCCGCGGTCCCGGAGCTTGGCAATGAGCAGTTCTTC.

The gene calls are TRBV7-9 and TRBJ2-3, with 14 bases aligning to TRBD2. This CDR3 spans 17 amino acids. Losses at the gene ends were 7 bases for V and 0 bases for J; bases not matched to a gene: 6. Germline-derived CDR1 and CDR2 are SEHNR and FQNEAQ (reference sequence). The CDR3 nucleotides are TGTGCCAGCACCCTGAGGACTAGCGGGGGGAGCACAGATACGCAGTATTTT. It translates to CASTLRTSGGSTDTQYF.

This CDR3 is CSARRAGTVGELFF. The CDR3 DNA follows: TGCAGTGCTAGGAGGGCAGGGACCGTCGGGGAGCTGTTTTTT. The chain is built from TRBV20-1 and TRBJ2-2, with D perhaps TRBD1 or TRBD2 (5 bases each). This CDR3 region has 14 residues. The ends were cut back, 3 bases at V and 7 bases at J, with 15 bases in the middle. Per the germline V gene, CDR1 is DFQATT and CDR2 is SNEGSKA (reference sequence).

J is TRBJ1-2 and V is TRBV20-1; D not resolved. Trimming pared 6 bases from V and 11 bases from J, leaving 16 bases between. Germline V lookup: CDR1 DFQATT, CDR2 SNEGSKA (reference sequence). CDR3 length: 11 amino acids. The CDR3 spells CSAPSAGRYTF. CDR3 coding DNA: TGCAGTGCCCCCTCTGCGGGCCGTTACACCTTC.

This chain uses TRBV5-1 with TRBJ1-2; 9 bases are a match to TRBD1. The junction had 12 bases not matched to a gene; V was cut back by 0 bases and J by 6 bases. The CDR3 is 17 residues long. From germline, CDR1 is SGHRS and CDR2 YFSETQ. The CDR3 nucleotides read TGCGCCAGCAGCTTGGTATTTCCGGGACAGGGATCGGATGGCTACACCTTC. It yields the protein CASSLVFPGQGSDGYTF.

This chain links TRBV20-1 with TRBJ2-1; 9 bases agree with TRBD2. Germline V gene sequence: CDR1 DFQATT, CDR2 SNEGSKA (reference sequence). The CDR3 is 15 amino acids. The junction had 11 bases not matched to a gene; V was cut back by 6 bases and J by 5 bases. The CDR3 DNA follows: TGCAGTGCCCCACCCGTGACTAGCGGACACAATGAGCAGTTCTTC. The encoded protein is CSAPPVTSGHNEQFF.

V usage is TRBV12-3 or TRBV12-4 and J usage is TRBJ1-1; D gene uncertain. Trimming took off 5 bases at V and 6 bases at J, with 13 bases between the two ends. This CDR3 has 13 amino acids. The CDR3 loop reads CASSLLTSSEAFF. The CDR3 bases are TGTGCCAGCAGTCTACTGACCTCTTCTGAAGCTTTCTTT.

This clonotype was counted at least ten times. The CDR3 nucleotides are TGTGCCAGCAGTAGCGGGGCCGGAGATACGCAGTATTTT. Protein product: CASSSGAGDTQYF. The gene calls are TRBV11-3 and TRBJ2-3; 8 bases map to TRBD2. With V trimmed by 6 bases and J by 5 bases, 4 bases remained unmatched. In germline, CDR1 is SGHNT, CDR2 YENEEA. This CDR3 region has 13 residues. The complete variable domain, with remaining parts taken from reference TRBV11-3 and TRBJ2-3, reads EAGVVQSPRYKIIEKKQPVAFWCNPISGHNTLYWYLQNLGQGPELLIRYENEEAVDDSQLPKDRFSAERLKGVDSTLKIQPAELGDSAVYLCASSSGAGDTQYFGPGTRLTVL.

This clonotype appeared a few times. The chain links TRBV7-2 to TRBJ2-3, with TRBD2 matching 9 bases. V was pared by 5 bases and J by 5 bases, with 11 bases of the junction left unmatched. The CDR3 spans 16 residues. Germline assignment: CDR1 SGHTA and CDR2 FQGNSA. The CDR3 spells CASSPQWRGGLDTQYF. CDR3 DNA sequence: TGTGCCAGCAGCCCCCAATGGCGGGGGGGCTTAGATACGCAGTATTTT. Supplemented by reference TRBV7-2 and TRBJ2-3, the full variable domain reads GAGVSQSPSNKVTEKGKDVELRCDPISGHTALYWYRQSLGQGLEFLIYFQGNSAPDKSGLPSDRFSAERTGGSVSTLTIQRTQQEDSAVYLCASSPQWRGGLDTQYFGPGTRLTVL.